The next 17 T cell receptor beta chains were all read from a single sample in a study of T cell repertoires in cytomegalovirus infection. One entry per CDR3 protein results from TCRdb running MiXCR on the reads. The sample lists 200,000 to 300,000 distinct CDR3 sequences, about 5.9% seen once, with about 6% in the top ten. The specimen sequenced was PBMCs. The receptors stem from a human donor in good health (CMV status not recorded). Some clones in this sample may be carry-over from other donors' samples.

This clonotype was observed many times. The V call is TRBV2, the J call TRBJ1-3; 8 bases fit TRBD1. The trim removed 7 bases at V and 4 bases at J, leaving 3 bases unmatched. Germline V gives CDR1 SNHLY, CDR2 FYNNEI. The CDR3 length is 13 residues. The CDR3 DNA sequence: TGTGCCAGCAAGACAGGGGACGGAAACACCATATATTTT. The encoded protein is CASKTGDGNTIYF.

This clonotype was counted many times. The rearrangement joins TRBV7-6 to TRBJ2-5; TRBD1 is a possible D gene (6 bases). CDR1 is SGHVS, CDR2 FNYEAQ, per germline. Between the trimmed V and J ends, which lost 2 bases and 5 bases, there was a span of 15 bases. The CDR3 has 15 amino acids. DNA for the CDR3: TGTGCCAGCAGCTTAAGGGACATCCTAGGGGAGACCCAGTACTTC. Its protein is CASSLRDILGETQYF.

At least ten counts were recorded for this clonotype. The chain employs TRBV11-2 and TRBJ1-6, with unresolved D. Trimming removed 5 bases at V and 6 bases at J, with 2 bases between. The length of the CDR3 is 11 residues. Germline CDR1 reads SGHAT; CDR2 reads FQNNGV. This CDR3 is CASSTNSPLHF. CDR3 coding DNA: TGTGCCAGCAGCACTAATTCACCCCTCCACTTT.

This clonotype was detected ten times or more. V is TRBV5-6 and J is TRBJ2-7; tentative D call: TRBD2 (6 bases). The germline CDR1 and CDR2 sequences are SGHDT and YYEEEE. The length of the CDR3 is 13 residues. Between the trimmed V and J ends, which lost 5 bases and 6 bases, there was a span of 15 bases. The CDR3 here is CASRYWIGGEQYF. CDR3 in DNA: TGTGCCAGCAGATATTGGATCGGGGGCGAGCAGTACTTC.

There are many counts of this clonotype. This chain uses TRBV7-2 with TRBJ1-1; D may be TRBD1 (5 bases). The CDR3 is 13 amino acids. The V end was cut by 5 bases, the J end by 5 bases, with 12 bases between. Germline V CDR1 and CDR2: SGHTA, FQGNSA. In DNA, the CDR3 is TGTGCCAGCAGCGCCTCAGGGCGAACTGAAGCTTTCTTT. As protein: CASSASGRTEAFF.

This clonotype was seen at least ten times. The rearrangement links TRBV6-6 to TRBJ1-1; unclear D gene. The germline CDR1 and CDR2 sequences are MNHNY and SVGAGI (reference sequence). CDR3 size: 15 residues. V lost 5 bases and J 2 bases, leaving 15 bases between the germline ends. Here the CDR3 reads CASSQPLGPNTEAFF. CDR3 coding DNA: TGTGCCAGCAGTCAGCCGCTCGGACCAAACACTGAAGCTTTCTTT.

This clonotype was observed a few times. The rearrangement links TRBV11-2 to TRBJ1-6; possibly TRBD1 for D (6 bases). The CDR3 has 16 amino acids. The V end was cut by 5 bases, the J end by 7 bases, with 18 bases between. CDR1 is SGHAT and CDR2 is FQNNGV in the germline V gene. This CDR3 reads CASSLILGARNSPLHF. In DNA form, the CDR3 reads TGTGCCAGCAGCCTCATCTTGGGGGCGCGAAATTCACCCCTCCACTTT. The complete variable domain, with remaining parts taken from reference TRBV11-2 and TRBJ1-6, reads EAGVAQSPRYKIIEKRQSVAFWCNPISGHATLYWYQQILGQGPKLLIQFQNNGVVDDSQLPKDRFSAERLKGVDSTLKIQPAKLEDSAVYLCASSLILGARNSPLHFGNGTRLTVT.

This clonotype occurred many times. The chain carries TRBV7-9 and TRBJ1-4; 11 bases agree with TRBD1. This CDR3 spans 15 amino acids. Per the germline V gene, CDR1 is SEHNR and CDR2 is FQNEAQ (reference sequence). Trimming at V came to 7 bases and at J to 8 bases, leaving 9 bases not matched to a gene. The DNA for the CDR3 is TGTGCCAGCAACAGAGGACAGGGGGCGGACGAAAAACTGTTTTTT. The encoded protein is CASNRGQGADEKLFF.

This clonotype occurred many times. This chain links TRBV7-2 with TRBJ2-1, with TRBD2 matching 9 bases. The CDR3 has 13 residues. Germline V CDR1 and CDR2: SGHTA, FQGNSA. V trimming: 5 bases; J trimming: 7 bases; junction bases outside the gene matches: 3. The CDR3 here is CASSPAGGNEQFF. The CDR3 nucleotides read TGTGCCAGCAGCCCGGCGGGGGGGAATGAGCAGTTCTTC.

There are many counts of this clonotype. The rearrangement joins TRBV10-1 to TRBJ2-2; TRBD1 or TRBD2 may be the D gene (5 bases each). The CDR3 covers 15 residues. V lost 9 bases and J lost 1, with 15 bases in between. Germline CDR1 WNHNN, CDR2 SYGVQD (reference sequence). Here the CDR3 DNA reads TGCGCCAGAGCCCGGGACGGCCTGAACACCGGGGAGCTGTTTTTT. It encodes CARARDGLNTGELFF.

This chain links TRBV3-1 with TRBJ2-1; TRBD2 might be the D (6 bases). The CDR3 is 13 residues long. Germline CDR1 LGHDT, CDR2 YNNKEL (reference sequence). V was cut by 1 base and J by 9 bases, with 10 bases left in between. In nucleotides, the CDR3 is TGTGCCAGCAGCCAAGGACTAGTTGTTGAGCAGTTCTTC. It yields the protein CASSQGLVVEQFF.

This clonotype was seen many times. The chain links TRBV29-1 to TRBJ1-4, with D possibly TRBD1 on 5 matching bases. The CDR3 is 16 amino acids. Between the trimmed V and J ends, which lost 7 bases and 3 bases, there was a span of 21 bases. Germline V lookup: CDR1 SQVTM, CDR2 ANQGSEA. CDR3 region: CSAGRAGGGPNEKLFF. As DNA, the CDR3 is TGCAGCGCTGGAAGGGCGGGGGGAGGCCCTAATGAAAAACTGTTTTTT.

The chain is built from TRBV3-1 and TRBJ2-1, with 11 bases matching TRBD2. Germline V lookup: CDR1 LGHDT, CDR2 YNNKEL (reference sequence). V lost 1 base, J lost 4 bases, and 6 bases stayed unmatched. The CDR3 is 17 amino acids. The CDR3 sequence: CASSQGPLAGGYNEQFF. As DNA, the CDR3 is TGTGCCAGCAGCCAAGGGCCCCTAGCGGGGGGTTACAATGAGCAGTTCTTC.

The sample holds many counts of this clonotype. CDR3 sequence reads: CASSLFSGSPYGYTF. In nucleotides, the CDR3 is TGTGCCAGCAGCCTTTTTTCAGGGTCCCCTTATGGCTACACCTTC. The rearrangement uses TRBV12-3 or TRBV12-4 and TRBJ1-2, with D perhaps matching TRBD1 (5 bases). CDR3 size: 15 residues. Trimming took 6 bases from V and 5 from J, leaving 19 bases between them.

This clonotype has ten or more counts. The chain combines TRBV7-6 with TRBJ2-7, with a tentative D call TRBD1 (5 bases). Per germline, CDR1 SGHVS and CDR2 FNYEAQ. The CDR3 spans 14 residues. The V end lost 1 base, the J end lost 12 bases, and 19 bases lay between the germline ends. Here the CDR3 DNA reads TGTGCCAGCAGCTTAGGGGCAGGGAACGAGCAGGCGTACTTC. Translated, it gives CASSLGAGNEQAYF.

This clonotype was counted many times. V is TRBV12-3 or TRBV12-4 and J is TRBJ2-7; 8 bases are shared with TRBD1. With 4 bases clipped from V and 2 bases from J, the junction kept 10 bases outside the gene matches. This CDR3 has 16 amino acids. As DNA, the CDR3 is TGTGCCAGCAGTTCCACCGGCAGGGGGCGCCCCTACGAGCAGTACTTC. Amino acids: CASSSTGRGRPYEQYF.

This clonotype was seen repeatedly, ten times or more. V usage is TRBV6-2 or TRBV6-3 and J usage is TRBJ1-5; no definite D call. The CDR3 covers 12 residues. Germline-derived CDR1 and CDR2 are MNHEY and SVGEGT. V shed 5 bases and J shed 5 bases, with 7 bases lying between them. This chain's CDR3 is CASSPPHQPQHF. The CDR3, as DNA: TGTGCCAGCAGTCCCCCACATCAGCCCCAGCATTTT.